Listed below are T cell receptor beta chains from one sample, sequenced in a study of CD4 T cells in relation to SARS-CoV-2 and coronaviruses. Clones were sequenced by immunoSEQ multiplex PCR, and TCRdb holds only the in-frame ones, with some missing. There are about 14,000 clones in the sample; 76% occur only once, and more than 25% lies in the top ten. Their cognate antigens are unknown. Specimen: CD4+ T cells from PBMCs, cultured in vitro. Every receptor here comes from a human donor in good health. Both conserved end residues are trimmed from each CDR3. Clone size is shown for a subset of rows, as once, few, many or a class of expanded clone.

clone size	J gene	V gene	CDR3 protein
-	TRBJ2-1	TRBV19	ASSMPSGSDNEQF
few	TRBJ1-1	TRBV27	ASSRTGAPLNTEAF
-	TRBJ2-7	TRBV11-2	ASSLDLAGALYEQY
few	TRBJ1-1	TRBV5-5	ASSLDLRGGTEAF
-	TRBJ2-5	TRBV15	ATSRGGASGSGETQY
-	TRBJ1-5	TRBV20-1	SASSPLQDQPQH
-	TRBJ2-1	TRBV10-2	ASSDLAGGNYNEQF
-	TRBJ1-6	TRBV12-5	ASARTGDSPLH
-	TRBJ2-2	TRBV2	ASLAGSRNTGELF
-	TRBJ1-2	TRBV6-1	ASSEREGQGGT
-	TRBJ1-1	TRBV24-1	ATSDQNTEAF
-	TRBJ2-7	TRBV7-9	ASSSGQGESYEQY
-	TRBJ1-1	TRBV6-5	ASSYSNSGLNTEAF